A selection of T cell receptor beta chains follows, all from one sample in a study of OX40 agonist ivuxolimab in advanced cancers. Assay used: immunoSEQ multiplex PCR; TCRdb lists only in-frame clones, some missing. The table has roughly 65,000 clones, about 89% seen once. The sample here was CD4+ or CD8+ T cells sorted from blood, taken in a trial of the OX40 agonist ivuxolimab. These receptors were taken from an adult with an advanced solid tumor such as melanoma, head and neck, liver or kidney cancer. Each CDR3 is given with its conserved first and last residue.

V | length | CDR3
TRBV7-9 | 16 | CASSSPGAPSTDTQYF
TRBV27 | 14 | CASSFRGEVYEQYF
TRBV10-3 | 15 | CAISEPDRFRETQYF
TRBV19 | 13 | CASSRDRLDTQYF
TRBV10-3 | 14 | CAISKDRGSYEQYF
TRBV10-3 | 15 | CAISESGVSYNEQFF
TRBV28 | 14 | CASWDRRFTDTQYF
TRBV7-5 | 13 | CARSQGRHYEQYF
TRBV6-1 | 15 | CASTPTGPKGNEQFF
TRBV28 | 16 | CASSLYRVNSNQPQHF
TRBV6-1 | 11 | CASTRNTEAFF
TRBV7-6 | 15 | CASSLAGYGNTEAFF
TRBV19 | 15 | CASSLQGNGANVLTF
TRBV7-2 | 12 | CASSPQGTEAFF
TRBV6-5 | 14 | CASKYGSSTDTQYF
TRBV2 | 14 | CASKSSGVNYGYTF
TRBV2 | 15 | CASSEEQVTGNTIYF
TRBV18 | 15 | CASSPDQVLNTEAFF
TRBV20-1 | 11 | CSASPGGTQYF
TRBV5-1 | 13 | CASSFDGSYEQYF
TRBV9 | 16 | CASSVVASVVSGELFF
TRBV19 | 14 | CASSRTGGYTEAFF
TRBV7-9 | 12 | CASSHVGHNYTF
TRBV6-1 | 13 | CASSAGYDTEAFF
TRBV2 | 14 | CASSETTGGSGYTF
TRBV4-1 | 15 | CASSQSGRAGETQYF
TRBV19 | 14 | CASSPTGNQNIQYF
TRBV18 | 13 | CASSPQGPAEQYF
TRBV19 | 12 | CASRPRVYGYTF
TRBV6-6 | 16 | CASSYLGDRGYQPQHF
TRBV28 | 12 | CASSSSDYGYTF
TRBV10-1 | 15 | CASSERSAGRYEQFF
TRBV5-6 | 12 | CASSLYRGPPHF
TRBV7-8 | 17 | CASSLALERELGETQYF
TRBV9 | 14 | CASSVGGALTEAFF
TRBV7-9 | 14 | CASSAADKDTEAFF
TRBV11-2 | 17 | CASSPRPGTAGANVLTF
TRBV30 | 15 | CAWSLLAALRETQYF
TRBV6-1 | 13 | CASSAWGAGEAFF
TRBV7-8 | 15 | CASSLDSGMNYGYTF
TRBV2 | 13 | CAITPSGYNEQFF
TRBV6-4 | 13 | CASSAPGGYGYTF
TRBV28 | 14 | CATILSGGYNEQFF
TRBV7-2 | 14 | CASSLVSSDYEQYF
TRBV27 | 16 | CASSSFGLASSYEQYF
TRBV19 | 17 | CASRRTSGSGSYNEQFF
TRBV10-1 | 13 | CASSASGSYGYTF
TRBV11-2 | 15 | CASSSWTSGRGEQFF
TRBV6-1 | 13 | CASRAPAGNTIYF
TRBV7-2 | 14 | CASSIRDSSYEQYF